Each of the 10 T cell receptor beta chains below was sequenced from the same sample in a study of T cell responses to AZD1222 COVID-19 vaccine. Profiling relied on immunoSEQ multiplex PCR, and the TCRdb table lists in-frame clones only, not all of them. The table includes approximately 180,000 clones, approximately 90% detected once. This specimen was peripheral blood, taken on day 0 of AZD1222 vaccination. The receptors originated from an adult in good health.

The chain recombines TRBV28 with TRBJ1-5, with 10 nucleotides matching TRBD1. Germline assignment: CDR1 MDHEN and CDR2 SYDVKM. The V gene end was trimmed by 3 bases and the J gene end by 6 bases; junction bases not matched to a gene: 5. The CDR3 is 15 residues long. The CDR3 sequence is CASSLGTGAGQPQHF. In nucleotides, the CDR3 is TGTGCCAGCAGTTTGGGGACAGGGGCAGGTCAGCCCCAGCATTTT.

This clone was counted at least ten times. This rearrangement joins TRBV4-1 to TRBJ1-1; no reliable D call. V gave up 6 bases and J gave up 4 bases, with 15 bases separating them. The CDR3 runs 14 residues. The germline CDR1 and CDR2 sequences are MGHRA and YSYEKL. The DNA for the CDR3 is TGCGCCAGCAGGGGAGGTAGGGCATCCACTGAAGCTTTCTTT. This gives the protein CASRGGRASTEAFF.

The chain links TRBV11-3 to TRBJ2-2; 8 bases line up with TRBD2. The CDR3 length is 15 residues. CDR1 is SGHNT, CDR2 YENEEA, per germline. The ends lost 4 bases at V and 3 bases at J; junction bases unmatched: 4. CDR3 bases: TGTGCCAGCAGCTGGAGCGGGGGCTACACCGGGGAGCTGTTTTTT. This translates into CASSWSGGYTGELFF.

This chain joins TRBV7-2 and TRBJ1-2; D is possibly TRBD1 (6 bases). Trimming shortened V by 5 bases and J by 8 bases, and 18 bases separated the two germline ends. CDR3 length: 14 amino acids. Germline V gene data show CDR1 as SGHTA and CDR2 as FQGNSA. CDR3 residues: CASSPWGGGYGYTF. The CDR3 bases are TGTGCCAGCAGCCCCTGGGGCGGGGGCTACGGCTACACCTTC.

This clone showed up just a few times. The chain is built from TRBV5-8 and TRBJ1-2, with D possibly being TRBD1 (6 bases). CDR3 length equals 13 residues. Germline-derived CDR1 and CDR2 are SGHTS and YDEGEE. The V end lost 5 bases, the J end lost 6 bases, and 14 bases lay between the germline ends. The CDR3 DNA is TGTGCCAGCAGTCGAACAGGGCGGAATGGCTACACCTTC. It translates to CASSRTGRNGYTF.

V gene TRBV30 combines with J gene TRBJ1-6, with a weak D call TRBD1 (6 bases). The CDR3 is 15 amino acids. Germline values: CDR1 GTSNPN, CDR2 SVGIG (reference sequence). Trimming took off 4 bases at V and 11 bases at J, with 21 bases between the two ends. CDR3 nucleotide sequence: TGTGCCTGGACTCGGGACACCCAGAGAGGGGCACCCCTCCACTTT. Protein product: CAWTRDTQRGAPLHF.

This clone was counted a few times. J is TRBJ2-5 and V is TRBV5-8, with 14 bases matching TRBD2. V lost 2 bases and J lost 0; bases outside the gene matches: 6. CDR3 size: 18 residues. Looked up from germline, CDR1 is SGHTS and CDR2 is YDEGEE. The CDR3: CASSFTGTSGGNQETQYF. Here the CDR3 DNA reads TGTGCCAGCAGCTTCACGGGGACTAGCGGGGGAAACCAAGAGACCCAGTACTTC.

V is TRBV28 and J is TRBJ1-4, with 7 bases fitting TRBD1. Germline CDR1 MDHEN, CDR2 SYDVKM. V trimming: 2 bases; J trimming: 7 bases; junction bases outside the gene matches: 10. This CDR3 is 16 amino acids long. CDR3 DNA sequence: TGTGCCAGCAGTTTACCCAGGGGGATAATGAGTGAAAAACTGTTTTTT. Amino acid sequence: CASSLPRGIMSEKLFF. The complete variable domain, with remaining parts taken from reference TRBV28 and TRBJ1-4, reads DVKVTQSSRYLVKRTGEKVFLECVQDMDHENMFWYRQDPGLGLRLIYFSYDVKMKEKGDIPEGYSVSREKKERFSLILESASTNQTSMYLCASSLPRGIMSEKLFFGSGTQLSVL.

The rearrangement links TRBV28 to TRBJ2-7; unclear D gene. V shed 11 bases and J shed 4 bases, with 12 bases lying between them. Germline V gives CDR1 MDHEN, CDR2 SYDVKM. The CDR3 has 11 residues. As DNA, the CDR3 is TGTGCCCTTAAAGACGGTTACGAGCAGTACTTC. As protein: CALKDGYEQYF.

The chain has TRBV6-2 or TRBV6-3 and TRBJ1-5; D remains unclear. This CDR3 has 14 amino acids. CDR1 and CDR2 from the germline V gene are MNHEY and SVGEGT. The V and J ends lost 0 bases and 7 bases respectively, with 10 bases between them. The CDR3 region is CASSYSTISQPQHF. The CDR3 DNA is TGTGCCAGCAGTTACTCGACGATATCCCAGCCCCAGCATTTT.